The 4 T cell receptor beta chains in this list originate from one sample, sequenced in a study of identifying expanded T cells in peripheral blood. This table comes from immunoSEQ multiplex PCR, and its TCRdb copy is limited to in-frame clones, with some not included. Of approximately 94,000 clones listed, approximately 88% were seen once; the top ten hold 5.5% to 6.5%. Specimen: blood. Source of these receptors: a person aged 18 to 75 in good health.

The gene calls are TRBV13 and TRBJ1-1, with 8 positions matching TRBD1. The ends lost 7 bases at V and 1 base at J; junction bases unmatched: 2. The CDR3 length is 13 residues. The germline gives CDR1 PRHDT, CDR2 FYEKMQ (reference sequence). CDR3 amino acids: CASNGQGNTEAFF. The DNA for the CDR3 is TGTGCCAGCAACGGACAGGGGAACACTGAAGCTTTCTTT.

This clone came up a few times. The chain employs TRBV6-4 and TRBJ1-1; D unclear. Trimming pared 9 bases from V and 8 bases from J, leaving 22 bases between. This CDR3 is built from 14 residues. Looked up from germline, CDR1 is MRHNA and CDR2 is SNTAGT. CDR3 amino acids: CASRLGLPEREAFF. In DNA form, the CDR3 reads TGTGCCAGTCGCCTAGGGTTACCCGAACGAGAAGCTTTCTTT.

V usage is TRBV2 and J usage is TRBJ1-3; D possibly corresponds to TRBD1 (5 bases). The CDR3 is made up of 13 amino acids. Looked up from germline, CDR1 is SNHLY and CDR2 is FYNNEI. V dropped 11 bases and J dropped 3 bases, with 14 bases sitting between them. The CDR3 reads CAAPGGVGNTIYF. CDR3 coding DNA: TGTGCCGCCCCAGGAGGGGTTGGAAACACCATATATTTT.

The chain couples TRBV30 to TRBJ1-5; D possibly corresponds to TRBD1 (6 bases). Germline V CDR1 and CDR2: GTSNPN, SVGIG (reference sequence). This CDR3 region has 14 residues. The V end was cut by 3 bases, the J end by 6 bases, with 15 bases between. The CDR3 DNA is TGTGCCTGGAGCTTGGGGGGGCTTGGTCAGCCCCAGCATTTT. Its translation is CAWSLGGLGQPQHF.